A single sample gave rise to the 3 T cell receptor beta chains below, sequenced in a study of cytomegalovirus exposure and HLA in healthy donors (TCRdb year 2017). Library preparation used the immunoSEQ multiplex PCR assay. The multiplex PCR relied on a mix of 60 forward primers for TCR Vbeta segments and 13 reverse primers for TCR Jbeta segments. TCRdb retrieved this table from immuneACCESS and kept in-frame rearrangements only. Not all clones are present; in checked studies, unresolved V genes account for under half, and no reason is known for the remainder. This sample's listing comprises some 200,000 clones. The top ten hold roughly 0.74% of the sample. The sample taken for sequencing was PBMCs. Receptor source: a boy aged 5-17 years in good health and CMV-seronegative.

The chain joins TRBV5-1 to TRBJ2-1; 15 bases match TRBD2. Germline loops: CDR1 SGHRS, CDR2 YFSETQ. There are 15 residues in the CDR3. V gave up 6 bases and J gave up 14 bases; unmatched junction bases: 12. The CDR3, as DNA: TGCGCCAGCAAAACCGGGACTAGCGGGGGGCCCGGGGAGTTCTTC. It is translated as CASKTGTSGGPGEFF.

The chain carries TRBV6-5 and TRBJ2-3, with TRBD1 identical over 8 bases. Germline values: CDR1 MNHEY, CDR2 SVGAGI. The V segment lost 1 base and the J segment 0 bases; nucleotides outside the gene matches: 3. The CDR3 extends over 16 amino acids. The CDR3 DNA reads as TGTGCCAGCAGTTACTGGCAGGGGGCGAGCACAGATACGCAGTATTTT. Its protein is CASSYWQGASTDTQYF.

V and J are TRBV30 and TRBJ1-2; no reliable D call. The germline V gene encodes CDR1 GTSNPN and CDR2 SVGIG (reference sequence). V dropped 8 bases and J dropped 8 bases, with 9 bases sitting between them. CDR3 length: 9 amino acids. CDR3 sequence (DNA): TGTGCCCTACCGCGGGGCTACACCTTC. Translating it yields CALPRGYTF.